Each of the 17 T cell receptor beta chains below was sequenced from the same sample in a study of shared clonotypes between healthy human individuals. As defined, naive CD8 cells were CD45RO-negative and positively selected for CCR7, with terminally differentiated effector memory CD45RA+ cells excluded. The data were produced by immunoSEQ multiplex PCR, yet TCRdb's version contains in-frame clones alone and is incomplete. Among nearly 2 million clones listed, approximately 94% were seen once. Sequencing input: naive CD8+ T cells sorted from blood. The source of these receptors is a man aged 18 to 35 in good health.

The chain carries TRBV18 and TRBJ2-7, with 9 bases fitting TRBD1. From germline, CDR1 is KGHSH and CDR2 LQKENI. With 6 bases clipped from V and 3 bases from J, the junction kept 6 bases outside the gene matches. This CDR3 has 14 residues. The CDR3 protein is CASSWDRANYEQYF. The CDR3 DNA reads as TGTGCCAGCTCCTGGGACAGGGCGAACTACGAGCAGTACTTC.

This chain uses TRBV11-3 with TRBJ2-1; no reliable D call. V lost 1 base, J lost 8 bases, and 18 bases lay in between. The germline V gene encodes CDR1 SGHNT and CDR2 YENEEA. There are 16 residues in the CDR3. The CDR3 region is CASSLASTWETDEQFF. The CDR3 DNA sequence: TGTGCCAGCAGCTTAGCTTCGACATGGGAAACGGATGAGCAGTTCTTC.

The chain joins TRBV6-1 to TRBJ1-5, with D unresolved. V was trimmed by 2 bases and J by 2 bases, leaving 16 bases between them. Germline loops: CDR1 MNHNS, CDR2 SASEGT. The CDR3 runs to 17 residues. The CDR3 DNA follows: TGTGCCAGCAGTGAACGGGCCCCGAACTCGGGCAATCAGCCCCAGCATTTT. The encoded protein is CASSERAPNSGNQPQHF.

V is TRBV27 and J is TRBJ2-7; 9 nucleotides agree with TRBD1. V shed 5 bases and J 4 bases; nucleotides not matched to a gene: 12. The CDR3 totals 16 residues. Germline V gene data show CDR1 as MNHEY and CDR2 as SMNVEV (reference sequence). The CDR3 reads CASSHQPGDRAYEQYF. The CDR3, as DNA: TGTGCCAGCAGTCACCAACCGGGGGACAGGGCATACGAGCAGTACTTC.

The chain links TRBV27 to TRBJ1-2; TRBD1 matches 10 bases. V dropped 5 bases and J dropped 5; count of bases not matched to a gene: 8. Germline CDR1 MNHEY, CDR2 SMNVEV (reference sequence). The CDR3 is 15 residues long. Here the CDR3 reads CASSDGTGVKYGYTF. CDR3 bases: TGTGCCAGCAGTGACGGGACAGGGGTTAAATATGGCTACACCTTC.

In its sample, this clone was seen once. Because it lacks the conserved phenylalanine or tryptophan at the end, this CDR3 is likely a read error. The DNA is left out, because the CDR3 cannot be placed on it with certainty; the CDR3 is given as TCRdb lists it. The rearrangement links TRBV6-5 to TRBJ1-6; TRBD1 is the table's D call, not checked against the DNA. The CDR3 is made up of 9 amino acids, end residues included. The germline gives CDR1 MNHEY, CDR2 SVGAGI. The CDR3 reads CASRRTSFS.

CDR3 region: CASSQELAGGYTGELFF. CDR3 bases: TGCGCCAGCAGCCAAGAACTAGCGGGGGGATACACCGGGGAGCTGTTTTTT. The rearrangement joins TRBV4-1 to TRBJ2-2, with TRBD2 matching over 12 bases. Germline V lookup: CDR1 MGHRA, CDR2 YSYEKL. J was trimmed by 3 bases and V by 0 bases; bases with no gene match: 2. The CDR3 has 17 residues.

This clone was picked up one time. CDR3 nucleotide sequence: TGTGCCAGCAGCGGGCACAGAGTCGGCTACACCTTC. This sequence encodes CASSGHRVGYTF. The chain links TRBV9 to TRBJ1-2; D uncertain. The CDR3 covers 12 residues. Germline CDR1 is SGDLS and CDR2 is YYNGEE. Trimming shortened V by 3 bases and J by 8 bases, and 11 bases separated the two germline ends. The variable domain in full, completed from reference TRBV9 and TRBJ1-2, reads DSGVTQTPKHLITATGQRVTLRCSPRSGDLSVYWYQQSLDQGLQFLIQYYNGEERAKGNILERFSAQQFPDLHSELNLSSLELGDSALYFCASSGHRVGYTFGSGTRLTVV.

The genes are TRBV5-1 and TRBJ2-7, with 12 bases matching TRBD1. This CDR3 region has 15 residues. CDR1 and CDR2 from the germline V gene are SGHRS and YFSETQ. V lost 5 bases, J lost 4 bases, and 7 bases stayed unmatched. The CDR3 sequence is CASSAGQGARYEQYF. The CDR3 bases are TGCGCCAGCAGTGCGGGACAGGGGGCGCGATACGAGCAGTACTTC.

With regard to this clone: Other DNA variants within this sample encode the same CDR3. This chain connects TRBV27 to TRBJ2-5, with D perhaps assigned TRBD1 or TRBD2 (5 bases each). The CDR3 loop spans 14 amino acids. Looked up from germline, CDR1 is MNHEY and CDR2 is SMNVEV (reference sequence). V was cut by 2 bases and J by 5 bases, with 12 bases left in between. The DNA of the CDR3 is TGTGCCAGCAGTTTAGTGAGGGGTGGGGAGACCCAGTACTTC. It is translated as CASSLVRGGETQYF.

This chain uses TRBV10-2 with TRBJ1-1; 10 nucleotides match TRBD1. Losses at the gene ends were 8 bases for V and 0 bases for J; bases not matched to a gene: 6. Germline V gives CDR1 WSHSY, CDR2 SAAADI. The CDR3 spans 15 residues. CDR3 protein: CASGTGELMNTEAFF. The CDR3 DNA sequence: TGCGCCAGCGGGACAGGGGAACTAATGAACACTGAAGCTTTCTTT.

Remarks on this clone: One end of the junction does not line up with germline, which may come from a read error. This chain's CDR3 is CASSFRGNAGELFF. As DNA, the CDR3 is TGTGCCAGCAGTTTCCGGGGGAACGCCGGGGAGCTGTTTTTT. This rearrangement joins TRBV28 to TRBJ2-2; D possibly corresponds to TRBD2 (6 bases). Germline CDR1 and CDR2: MDHEN and SYDVKM. The CDR3 covers 14 residues.

The genes are TRBV10-3 and TRBJ1-6; no firm D call. Between the trimmed V and J ends, which lost 2 bases and 1 base, there was a span of 9 bases. This CDR3 has 16 residues. The germline V gene has CDR1 ENHRY and CDR2 SYGVKD. CDR3 in amino acids: CAISETDLSYNSPLHF. The CDR3 DNA follows: TGTGCCATCAGTGAGACGGACCTGTCCTATAATTCACCCCTCCACTTT.

The chain carries TRBV6-1 and TRBJ1-2, with D hard to call. The CDR3 has 16 residues. V lost 3 bases and J lost 1, with 15 bases in between. Germline V CDR1 and CDR2: MNHNS, SASEGT. Here the CDR3 reads CASSERERPRNYGYTF. The CDR3 region has the DNA TGTGCCAGCAGTGAGCGGGAAAGGCCACGTAACTATGGCTACACCTTC.

The rearrangement joins TRBV10-3 to TRBJ2-7, with 7 bases that match TRBD2. The CDR3 consists of 11 residues. Germline V gives CDR1 ENHRY, CDR2 SYGVKD. In DNA form, the CDR3 reads TGTGCGGTGGGAGGGGACTACGAGCAGTACTTC. Amino acid sequence: CAVGGDYEQYF.

The chain employs TRBV5-6 and TRBJ2-1; TRBD1 agrees at 7 bases. The CDR3 runs to 15 residues. Germline V gives CDR1 SGHDT, CDR2 YYEEEE. Trimming at V came to 1 base and at J to 2 bases, leaving 3 bases not matched to a gene. CDR3 bases: TGTGCCAGCAGCTTGCAGGGGGTACCCTACAATGAGCAGTTCTTC. Residues: CASSLQGVPYNEQFF.

To note about this clone: At one of its ends the junction is not consistent with the germline gene, which may arise from a read error. CDR3 in DNA: TGTGCCAGCAACTTAGGGGGATCCGGGGAGCTGTTTTTT. Amino acid sequence: CASNLGGSGELFF. The chain couples TRBV7-9 to TRBJ2-2; D possibly corresponds to TRBD1 (6 bases). The CDR3 consists of 13 residues. Germline CDR1 reads SEHNR; CDR2 reads FQNEAQ (reference sequence).